This T cell receptor (beta chain) was recorded in a study of cytomegalovirus exposure and HLA in healthy donors. Study-level results: Some 17,000 TCR beta sequences were associated with HLA alleles at 0.05 false discovery rate in a later analysis. Most of the TCR beta V segments (in an earlier analysis) were productive either about 87% or about 30% of the time.

The ends lost 1 base at V and 3 bases at J; junction bases unmatched: 1. Germline CDR1 is SGHTS and CDR2 is YDEGEE. The CDR3 sequence is 15 residues long. Use of 60 Vbeta and 13 Jbeta primers characterized the PCR. TCRdb's copy holds only in-frame clones and misses some; the assay was immunoSEQ multiplex PCR. The table lists roughly 110,000 clones, over 70% of them singletons, with 0.79% in the top ten. As to this clone: Its antigen is unknown.

The source material was PBMCs. The chain joins TRBV5-8 to TRBJ2-2; TRBD1 matches 9 bases. This TCR derives from a boy aged 5-17 years in good health and CMV-seronegative. DNA of the CDR3: TGTGCCAGCAGCTTGTGGACAGGGGACACCGGGGAGCTGTTTTTT. Translated, it gives CASSLWTGDTGELFF.